This T cell receptor (beta chain) was identified during a study of cytomegalovirus exposure and HLA in healthy donors. Study outcomes and limitations: Cytomegalovirus association was listed for 150 or so TCR beta chains.

On this clone: Its specificity is unknown.

Clones were read by immunoSEQ multiplex PCR, and TCRdb kept only the in-frame ones, dropping some. Among under 80,000 clones listed, around 92% were seen once. Germline V CDR1 and CDR2: MNHNS, SASEGT. V was shortened by 7 bases and J by 4 bases, with 19 bases between the two germline ends. The CDR3 totals 15 residues. The sequenced sample consisted of PBMCs. The rearrangement uses TRBV6-1 and TRBJ1-1; weak D call: TRBD1 (6 bases). The TCR was taken from a woman aged 18-29 years in good health and CMV-seronegative. CDR3 sequence reads: CASTRQASPPTEAFF. The CDR3 nucleotides read TGTGCCAGCACTCGACAGGCGTCTCCCCCCACTGAAGCTTTCTTT.